This TCR beta chain emerged from a study of T cells after yellow fever vaccination. Regarding the study as a whole: Weaker, the secondary response peaked sooner, at day 5 versus 15. Most clones from primary vaccination were detected again post-booster (around 95% CD4, roughly 91% CD8).

As TCR cDNA was made by 5'RACE template switching, a universal primer site and UMIs were added. TCRdb recomputed calls from the 5' RACE reads with MiXCR, one row per CDR3 protein. The sample lists about 96,000 distinct CDR3 sequences, more than 7.5% occurring once. As regards this clonotype: One junction end disagrees with the germline gene, perhaps due to a read error.

The CDR3 runs to 11 residues. Germline V gene lookup returns CDR1 GTSNPN and CDR2 SVGIG (reference sequence). This sequence joins TRBV30 and TRBJ1-1; 7 bases are a match to TRBD1. Sequenced here: CD8+ T cells not binding an NS4B(214-222) dextramer, sorted from PBMCs, sampled less than 16 days after the first yellow fever vaccination. This clonotype was obtained from a man aged 18 to 29 who received the YFV17D yellow fever vaccine. CDR3: CAWSISTGVAF. CDR3 DNA sequence: TGTGCCTGGAGTATATCTACAGGGGTAGCCTTT.